This TCR beta chain was observed in a study of blood T cell repertoires in COVID-19 (dated by TCRdb to about 2020). As for the study more broadly: Samples covering the acute and convalescent phases of COVID-19 were provided by collaborators in the United States, Italy and Spain. The prospective study material was composed of cDNA or gDNA derived from T cells, B-cell-depleted T cells, or PBMCs. The dataset comprised deeply sampled blood TCRbeta repertoires from subjects exposed to, actively infected with, or recovered from COVID-19. The repertoires were released in a freely available public database intended as a resource for research on the immune response to SARS-CoV-2. The samples were drawn from the first 160 participants of the ongoing ImmuneRACE study and from some 1,300 subjects provided by 6 global collaborators. A de-identified subject ID, COVID-19 status, age in years and sex were almost always included in the sample metadata. HLA class I and class II types, where available, came from metadata supplied by the sample provider rather than from assay-based typing. Results the study describes overall, beyond this receptor: The amount of clinical and demographic metadata varied by source and participant and was provided uncurated.

Sequences SQVTM (CDR1) and ANQGSEA (CDR2) are obtained from the germline V gene. After removal of 8 bases from V and 0 bases from J, the junction retains 2 bases not matched to a gene. The CDR3 starts with the cysteine, ends with the phenylalanine, and has 13 residues. Left in the record is the CDR3 DNA by itself, 39 bases read in frame from the first base. The collaborating institutions used their own protocols to collect whole blood in K2EDTA tubes. For TCRbeta analysis, collaborator samples were shipped as frozen whole blood, as isolated PBMCs, or as DNA extracted from either sample type. In regard to this clone: Its antigen is currently not known. It has no much larger one-base neighbor in the sample; base qualities were not kept.

The immunoSEQ Assay, a bias-controlled multiplex PCR, was used to amplify TCRbeta CDR3 regions from genomic DNA. The study's processing was this. Within the assay, amplification of reference gene primers was used to estimate how many nucleated cells each sample contained. To quantify the absolute abundance of each unique TCRbeta CDR3 rearrangement, sequence reads were collapsed and filtered. For each sample, productive Simpson clonality was calculated by taking the square root of Simpson's diversity index across productive rearrangements. What TCRdb holds here is the immuneACCESS table cut down to in-frame rearrangements. Part of the clones is not present; checked against another copy, under half of the missing clones reflect an unresolved V gene, and the others are unexplained. V and J calls and clone size are copied from that table; D and trimming were computed from the DNA. This sample gives 170,000 or so clones in total; about 82% of them show up just once. 5.5% to 7% of the sample goes to the ten largest clones.

The sample taken for sequencing was peripheral blood. The clonotype originates from a man aged 45-60 years with active or convalescent COVID-19. The sequence links TRBV29-1 to TRBJ2-1, with TRBD2 identical over 9 junction bases. The CDR3 is CSISGSSYNEQFF. The nucleotide sequence reads TGCAGCATTAGCGGGAGCTCCTACAATGAGCAGTTCTTC.